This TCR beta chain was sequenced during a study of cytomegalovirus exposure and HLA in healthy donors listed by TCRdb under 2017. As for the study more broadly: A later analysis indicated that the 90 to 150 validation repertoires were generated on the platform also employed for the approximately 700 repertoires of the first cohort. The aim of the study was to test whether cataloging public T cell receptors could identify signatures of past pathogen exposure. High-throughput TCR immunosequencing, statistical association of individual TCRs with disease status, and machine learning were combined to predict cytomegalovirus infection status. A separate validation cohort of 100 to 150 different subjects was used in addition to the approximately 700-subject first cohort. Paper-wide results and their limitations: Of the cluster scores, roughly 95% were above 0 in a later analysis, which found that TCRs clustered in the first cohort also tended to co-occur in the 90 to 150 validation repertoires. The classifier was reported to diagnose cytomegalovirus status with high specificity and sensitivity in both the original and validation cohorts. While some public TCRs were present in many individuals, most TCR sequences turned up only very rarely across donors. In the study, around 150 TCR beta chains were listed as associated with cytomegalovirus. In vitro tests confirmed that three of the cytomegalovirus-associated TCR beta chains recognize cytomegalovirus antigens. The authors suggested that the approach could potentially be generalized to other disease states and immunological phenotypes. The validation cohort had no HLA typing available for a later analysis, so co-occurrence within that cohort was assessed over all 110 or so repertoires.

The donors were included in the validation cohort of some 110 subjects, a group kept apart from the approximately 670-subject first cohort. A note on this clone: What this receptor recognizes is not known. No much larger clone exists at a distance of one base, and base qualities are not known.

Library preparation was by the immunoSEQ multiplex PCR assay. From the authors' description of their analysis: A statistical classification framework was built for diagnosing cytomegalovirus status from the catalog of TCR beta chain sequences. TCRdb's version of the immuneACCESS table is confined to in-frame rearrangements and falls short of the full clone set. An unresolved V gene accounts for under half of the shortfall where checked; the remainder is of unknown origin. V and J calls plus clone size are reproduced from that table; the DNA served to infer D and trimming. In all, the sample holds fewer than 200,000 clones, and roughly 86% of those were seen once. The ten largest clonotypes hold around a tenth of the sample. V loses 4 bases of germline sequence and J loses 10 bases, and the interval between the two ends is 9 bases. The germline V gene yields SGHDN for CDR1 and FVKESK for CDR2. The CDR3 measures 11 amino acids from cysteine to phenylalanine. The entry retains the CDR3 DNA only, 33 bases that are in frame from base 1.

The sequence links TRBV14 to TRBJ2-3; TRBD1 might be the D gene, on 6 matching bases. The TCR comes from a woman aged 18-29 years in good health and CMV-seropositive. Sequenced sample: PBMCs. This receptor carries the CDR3 CASSLGQPQYF. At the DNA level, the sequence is TGTGCCAGCAGCCTCGGACAGCCGCAGTATTTT.